This passage covers 21 T cell receptor beta chains from one sample sequenced in a study of T cells after yellow fever vaccination. TCRdb reprocessed the 5' RACE reads via MiXCR and lists one record per CDR3 protein. The sample lists hundreds of thousands of distinct CDR3 sequences; about 17% were seen once. The source material was PBMCs, sampled 5 to 6 days after the first yellow fever vaccination. All receptors come from a young man who received the YFV17D yellow fever vaccine.

This clonotype was detected ten times or more. This sequence joins TRBV7-9 and TRBJ2-7; D uncertain. The CDR3 sequence is 14 residues long. V was pared by 5 bases and J by 4 bases, with 15 bases between. CDR1 is SEHNR and CDR2 is FQNEAQ in the germline V gene (reference sequence). CDR3: CASSRTTEKYEQYF. In DNA, the CDR3 is TGTGCCAGCAGCCGTACTACAGAAAAGTACGAGCAGTACTTC.

A few counts support this clonotype. V usage is TRBV12-3 or TRBV12-4 and J usage is TRBJ1-1; D not certain. The CDR3 runs 13 residues. Deletions cut 3 bases from V and 1 base from J, with 6 bases between. The CDR3 sequence: CASSFVRNTEAFF. DNA for the CDR3: TGTGCCAGCAGTTTCGTCAGGAACACTGAAGCTTTCTTT.

The sample holds many counts of this clonotype. The genes are TRBV6-1 and TRBJ2-7; D is undetermined. The V end lost 1 base, the J end lost 6 bases, and 10 bases lay between the germline ends. The CDR3 consists of 13 residues. The germline CDR1 and CDR2 sequences are MNHNS and SASEGT. CDR3 loop: CASSEGAVLEQYV. The CDR3 coding sequence is TGTGCCAGCAGTGAAGGGGCAGTCCTCGAGCAGTACGTC.

V gene TRBV20-1 combines with J gene TRBJ1-5; tentatively, D is TRBD1 (5 bases). Germline V gene sequence: CDR1 DFQATT, CDR2 SNEGSKA (reference sequence). Deletions cut 3 bases from V and 4 bases from J, with 13 bases between. The CDR3 covers 14 residues. The CDR3 sequence is CSARGQGVNQPQHF. In nucleotides, the CDR3 is TGCAGTGCTAGGGGGCAGGGCGTAAATCAGCCCCAGCATTTT.

There are a few counts of this clonotype. This sequence joins TRBV3-1 and TRBJ1-1, with D possibly being TRBD1 (5 bases). Trimming took 3 bases from V and 9 from J, leaving 23 bases between them. Germline V lookup: CDR1 LGHDT, CDR2 YNNKEL (reference sequence). This CDR3 has 16 amino acids. The CDR3 DNA reads as TGTGCCAGCAGCCAGGCCAGACTTGCGGGGCTCCGGAAAGCTTTCTTT. Its protein is CASSQARLAGLRKAFF. Drawing the rest from reference TRBV3-1 and TRBJ1-1, the complete variable domain is DTAVSQTPKYLVTQMGNDKSIKCEQNLGHDTMYWYKQDSKKFLKIMFSYNNKELIINETVPNRFSPKSPDKAHLNLHINSLELGDSAVYFCASSQARLAGLRKAFFGQGTRLTVV.

This clonotype appeared a few times. The V and J genes are TRBV29-1 and TRBJ2-2; D perhaps matches TRBD1 (6 bases). V was trimmed by 3 bases and J by 3 bases, leaving 14 bases between them. Germline V CDR1 and CDR2: SQVTM, ANQGSEA. The CDR3 is made up of 15 amino acids. This CDR3 is CSVEGRGFDTGELFF. As DNA, the CDR3 is TGCAGCGTTGAGGGCAGGGGCTTCGACACCGGGGAGCTGTTTTTT.

This clonotype appeared a few times. The chain carries TRBV7-9 and TRBJ2-5, with D possibly called TRBD1 or TRBD2 (5 bases each). The CDR3 has 16 residues. The V end was cut by 5 bases, the J end by 5 bases, with 21 bases between. CDR1 SEHNR and CDR2 FQNEAQ come from the germline V gene (reference sequence). The CDR3 DNA reads as TGTGCCAGCAGCCCTCGACTGAGGGGCCCTCACGAGACCCAGTACTTC. Translated: CASSPRLRGPHETQYF.

V gene TRBV5-1 combines with J gene TRBJ2-1; 8 nucleotides line up with TRBD1. J gave up 0 bases and V 3 bases, and 8 bases lay outside the gene matches. CDR3 size: 17 residues. The V gene's germline CDR1 is SGHRS and CDR2 YFSETQ. As DNA, the CDR3 is TGCGCCAGCAGCTACCCATCGGGACAGGTCTCCTACAATGAGCAGTTCTTC. As protein: CASSYPSGQVSYNEQFF. Using reference TRBV5-1 and TRBJ2-1 for the parts outside the CDR3, the full variable domain is KAGVTQTPRYLIKTRGQQVTLSCSPISGHRSVSWYQQTPGQGLQFLFEYFSETQRNKGNFPGRFSGRQFSNSRSEMNVSTLELGDSALYLCASSYPSGQVSYNEQFFGPGTRLTVL.

The genes are TRBV12-3 or TRBV12-4 and TRBJ1-1; D remains ambiguous. Trimming took off 3 bases at V and 4 bases at J, with 12 bases between the two ends. The CDR3 sequence is 14 residues long. The CDR3 DNA sequence: TGTGCCAGCAGTTTCCGAATCTTAGTCACTGAAGCTTTCTTT. Translating it yields CASSFRILVTEAFF.

The genes are TRBV27 and TRBJ1-1; D might be TRBD1 (6 bases). CDR3 size: 14 residues. Trimming took 0 bases from V and 4 from J, leaving 9 bases between them. Germline V gives CDR1 MNHEY, CDR2 SMNVEV (reference sequence). The CDR3 nucleotides are TGTGCCAGCAGTTTATCCAGGGGAGCCACTGAAGCTTTCTTT. Encoded protein: CASSLSRGATEAFF.

In its sample, this clonotype was seen a few times. The V gene is TRBV20-1, the J gene TRBJ2-5; a possible D gene is TRBD2 (5 bases). The CDR3 runs to 13 residues. Germline assignment: CDR1 DFQATT and CDR2 SNEGSKA (reference sequence). Trimming pared 4 bases from V and 5 bases from J, leaving 14 bases between. The CDR3 is CSATPGVPETQYF. The CDR3 DNA sequence: TGCAGTGCTACCCCCGGGGTTCCTGAGACCCAGTACTTC.

The chain links TRBV29-1 to TRBJ1-1; D unclear. Looked up from germline, CDR1 is SQVTM and CDR2 is ANQGSEA. The V end lost 5 bases, the J end lost 5 bases, and 6 bases lay between the germline ends. The CDR3 covers 10 residues. For the CDR3, the DNA is TGCAGCGTTACCCGGACTGAAGCTTTCTTT. It encodes CSVTRTEAFF.

This chain connects TRBV6-1 to TRBJ2-7, with TRBD1 identical over 10 bases. Trimming took 6 bases from V and 4 from J; bases not matched to a gene: 9. From germline, CDR1 is MNHNS and CDR2 SASEGT. The CDR3 has 15 residues. The CDR3 nucleotides are TGTGCCAGCAGACCCGGGACAGGGGCATCGTACGAGCAGTACGTC. It is translated as CASRPGTGASYEQYV.

This clonotype came up a few times. The chain links TRBV5-1 to TRBJ2-5, with TRBD1 matching over 9 bases. V was pared by 4 bases and J by 3 bases, with 7 bases of the junction left unmatched. Per the germline V gene, CDR1 is SGHRS and CDR2 is YFSETQ. The CDR3 has 15 amino acids. CDR3 amino acids: CASSPGTGREETQYF. The DNA of the CDR3 is TGCGCCAGCAGCCCGGGGACAGGGCGTGAAGAGACCCAGTACTTC.

This clonotype was seen many times. The chain uses TRBV5-1 and TRBJ2-5, with TRBD2 matching over 11 bases. Looked up from germline, CDR1 is SGHRS and CDR2 is YFSETQ. The trim removed 3 bases at V and 1 base at J, leaving 8 bases unmatched. The CDR3 spans 17 residues. In DNA form, the CDR3 reads TGCGCCAGCAGCTCCGGTGGACTAGCGGGCTTCCAAGAGACCCAGTACTTC. Its protein product is CASSSGGLAGFQETQYF.

The V call is TRBV5-1, the J call TRBJ1-1; TRBD1 matches at 10 bases. The germline V gene encodes CDR1 SGHRS and CDR2 YFSETQ. J was trimmed by 7 bases and V by 2 bases; bases with no gene match: 8. The length of the CDR3 is 15 residues. The CDR3 nucleotides are TGCGCCAGCAGCTTAGGGACAGGGGCTCTTATTGAAGCTTTCTTT. It is translated as CASSLGTGALIEAFF.

In this sample, this clonotype turned up once. The genes are TRBV3-1 and TRBJ1-5; D is unresolved. This CDR3 has 16 residues. Trimming pared 1 base from V and 0 bases from J, leaving 10 bases between. The germline V gene has CDR1 LGHDT and CDR2 YNNKEL (reference sequence). CDR3 nucleotides: TGTGCCAGCAGCCAAGGGCTACAGAATAGCAATCAGCCCCAGCATTTT. The encoded protein is CASSQGLQNSNQPQHF. Filled out from reference TRBV3-1 and TRBJ1-5, the complete variable domain reads DTAVSQTPKYLVTQMGNDKSIKCEQNLGHDTMYWYKQDSKKFLKIMFSYNNKELIINETVPNRFSPKSPDKAHLNLHINSLELGDSAVYFCASSQGLQNSNQPQHFGDGTRLSIL.

The genes are TRBV28 and TRBJ2-7, with unresolved D. In germline, CDR1 is MDHEN, CDR2 SYDVKM. CDR3 size: 13 residues. Trimming pared 1 base from V and 5 bases from J, leaving 9 bases between. CDR3 in amino acids: CASSLFFRDEQYV. The DNA of the CDR3 is TGTGCCAGCAGTTTATTTTTTAGAGACGAGCAGTACGTC.

This clonotype was observed a few times. The J gene is TRBJ1-3, the V gene TRBV12-3 or TRBV12-4; D uncertain. The V gene lost 7 bases and the J gene lost 2 bases, with 12 bases spanning the gap. This CDR3 spans 14 amino acids. The CDR3 sequence is CASTMVPPGNTIYF. The CDR3 nucleotides read TGTGCCAGCACCATGGTCCCTCCTGGAAACACCATATATTTT.

This clonotype was counted only a few times. The V call is TRBV12-3 or TRBV12-4, the J call TRBJ2-3; 9 bases are a match to TRBD1. The CDR3 length is 14 residues. Trimming took 6 bases from V and 10 from J; bases not matched to a gene: 11. CDR3 amino acids: CASRPSGTGRAQYF. CDR3 DNA sequence: TGTGCCAGCAGACCCTCCGGGACAGGGAGGGCGCAGTATTTT.

The J gene is TRBJ2-3, the V gene TRBV6-5; unclear D gene. The V and J ends lost 5 bases and 5 bases respectively, with 17 bases between them. Germline V gene sequence: CDR1 MNHEY, CDR2 SVGAGI. The CDR3 extends over 15 amino acids. The CDR3 DNA follows: TGTGCCAGCAGTCACCCCATGGGCGGTCGAGATACGCAGTATTTT. Residues: CASSHPMGGRDTQYF.